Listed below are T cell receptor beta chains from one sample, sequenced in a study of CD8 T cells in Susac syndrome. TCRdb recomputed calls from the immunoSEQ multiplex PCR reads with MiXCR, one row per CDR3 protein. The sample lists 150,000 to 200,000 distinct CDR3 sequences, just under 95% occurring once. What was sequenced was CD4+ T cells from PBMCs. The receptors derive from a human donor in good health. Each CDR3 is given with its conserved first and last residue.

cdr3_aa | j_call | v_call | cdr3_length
CASSAEASGIEQFF | TRBJ2-1 | TRBV2 | 14
CASSQTGTGAYEQYF | TRBJ2-7 | TRBV4-3 | 15
CASRYEGVQPQHF | TRBJ1-5 | TRBV2 | 13
CASSYSIAQQETQYF | TRBJ2-5 | TRBV6-5 | 15
CASDMLRGENEQFF | TRBJ2-1 | TRBV5-6 | 14
CSVGPGANGYTF | TRBJ1-2 | TRBV29-1 | 12
CASSSAGVGSDTQYF | TRBJ2-3 | TRBV28 | 15
CSAKGSLTEAFF | TRBJ1-1 | TRBV20-1 | 12
CAISEDSNYGYTF | TRBJ1-2 | TRBV10-3 | 13
CASSQDGANYGYTF | TRBJ1-2 | TRBV18 | 14
CASSLGQGIQETQYF | TRBJ2-5 | TRBV7-9 | 15
CASGPGQGKEEQFF | TRBJ2-1 | TRBV7-9 | 14
CASSLGGTWNSPLHF | TRBJ1-6 | TRBV12-3/TRBV12-4 | 15
CSACTGTDGETQYF | TRBJ2-5 | TRBV29-1 | 14
CSASTSGGDNEQYF | TRBJ2-7 | TRBV20-1 | 14
CASTPGGPGYTF | TRBJ1-2 | TRBV2 | 12
CASSDAGADTQYF | TRBJ2-3 | TRBV5-1 | 13
CASSRGQVDGEQYF | TRBJ2-7 | TRBV11-2 | 14
CASSSRLADSYNEQFF | TRBJ2-1 | TRBV7-2 | 16
CASSPLGRSNTGELFF | TRBJ2-2 | TRBV5-6 | 16
CASSIDRVKTQYF | TRBJ2-5 | TRBV19 | 13
CSANQGVIYGYTF | TRBJ1-2 | TRBV20-1 | 13
CASSATGSIYEQYF | TRBJ2-7 | TRBV25-1 | 14
CATSDPIDNEQFF | TRBJ2-1 | TRBV24-1 | 13
CASSQDPEAQGQYF | TRBJ2-7 | TRBV3-1 | 14
CASSLDRVSSPLHF | TRBJ1-6 | TRBV5-1 | 14
CATSDPSTGGEDTQYF | TRBJ2-3 | TRBV24-1 | 16
CASSQDQGQGDGYTF | TRBJ1-2 | TRBV4-2 | 15
CSGRSYGYTF | TRBJ1-2 | TRBV20-1 | 10
CASSQDYRGVYTF | TRBJ1-2 | TRBV14 | 13
CASSHAGGQDGYTF | TRBJ1-2 | TRBV4-3 | 14
CSAPGQSVPTDTQYF | TRBJ2-3 | TRBV20-1 | 15
CASTTGSFDTGELFF | TRBJ2-2 | TRBV12-3/TRBV12-4 | 15
CSVEGPGSDTQYF | TRBJ2-3 | TRBV29-1 | 13
CSVEDFLGQTYNEQFF | TRBJ2-1 | TRBV29-1 | 16
CASSWHGTNMNTEAFF | TRBJ1-1 | TRBV12-3/TRBV12-4 | 16
CASSYPHRDSEAFF | TRBJ1-1 | TRBV7-9 | 14
CASSGVRGPPKTQYF | TRBJ2-5 | TRBV2 | 15
CASSRERPRLYQETQYF | TRBJ2-5 | TRBV23-1 | 17
CASSSNTQYF | TRBJ2-3 | TRBV7-9 | 10
CSVVVVGGRDTEAFF | TRBJ1-1 | TRBV29-1 | 15